The clone carrying this T cell receptor (beta chain) was observed many times. Its antigen is not known. The data are from a study of T cell repertoires in cytomegalovirus infection. The J segment lost 2 bases and the V segment lost 5 bases, leaving 4 bases of the junction unmatched. Germline assignment: CDR1 MNHEY and CDR2 SMNVEV (reference sequence). This CDR3 contains 14 residues. TCRdb itself ran the reads through MiXCR, one entry per CDR3 protein. The data hold hundreds of thousands of distinct CDR3 sequences, with less than 35% observed a single time. This sequence joins TRBV27 and TRBJ2-7; 9 bases fit TRBD1. The sample consisted of cultured CD8+ T cells from PBMCs, taken from culture after CMV antigen stimulation. This TCR was recovered from a human donor in good health (CMV status not recorded). Some clones in this sample may be carry-over from other donors' samples. The CDR3 protein is CASSTGQGPYEQYF. DNA for the CDR3: TGTGCCAGCAGTACTGGACAGGGGCCCTACGAGCAGTACTTC.